Below are 10 T cell receptor beta chains sequenced from a single sample in a study of spatial heterogeneity in lung cancer. Study-wide results and caveats: Within tumors, counts of expanded alpha and beta TCRs tracked tumor mutation counts.

Stated time point: sample taken at primary tumor resection. No cognate antigen is known for these TCRs. TCRdb re-analysed the 5' RACE reads in MiXCR, keeping a single row per CDR3 protein. Among thousands of distinct CDR3 sequences, about 5.3% were seen once, and the ten largest hold around 9.8%. Sequencing used lung tumor tissue, obtained at surgery. The source of these receptors is a male donor with early-stage non-small cell lung cancer.

Relative to its sample, this clonotype is large. The genes are TRBV29-1 and TRBJ1-3; D unclear. Trimming shortened V by 3 bases and J by 4 bases, and 7 bases separated the two germline ends. In germline, CDR1 is SQVTM, CDR2 ANQGSEA. This CDR3 has 12 residues. The CDR3 region is CSVDGRGNTIYF. CDR3 sequence (DNA): TGCAGCGTTGACGGGCGGGGAAACACCATATATTTT.

Sample share makes this clonotype medium-sized. This sequence joins TRBV4-1 and TRBJ1-5; 9 bases line up with TRBD1. In germline, CDR1 is MGHRA, CDR2 YSYEKL. This CDR3 has 16 residues. V shed 2 bases, J shed 2 bases, and the junction held 4 bases outside the gene matches. Here the CDR3 DNA reads TGCGCCAGCAGCCAATCGGGACAGGGCGGCAATCAGCCCCAGCATTTT. This gives the protein CASSQSGQGGNQPQHF.

This clonotype is medium-sized in the sample. The junction departs from germline at one end; a sequencing error may be responsible. The DNA of the CDR3 is TGCAGTGCTAGAGATCCAAGGGCTAAATATGGCTACACCTTC. Its protein product is CSARDPRAKYGYTF. The V and J genes are TRBV20-1 and TRBJ1-2; D gene uncertain. CDR3 size: 14 residues. Germline values: CDR1 DFQATT, CDR2 SNEGSKA (reference sequence).

This clonotype is medium-sized (0.01 to 0.1%). As DNA, the CDR3 is TGTGCCTGGAGTGGAAATACAGTATCCTACGAGCAGTACTTC. This translates into CAWSGNTVSYEQYF. The chain carries TRBV30 and TRBJ2-7, with unresolved D. Germline values: CDR1 GTSNPN, CDR2 SVGIG (reference sequence). The CDR3 runs to 14 residues. Trimming stripped 1 base from V and 1 base from J, with 11 bases between.

This clonotype counts as medium-sized. This rearrangement joins TRBV9 to TRBJ2-1; TRBD2 matches at 7 bases. CDR3 length equals 16 residues. The germline V gene has CDR1 SGDLS and CDR2 YYNGEE. V was clipped by 4 bases and J by 1 base; unmatched bases: 8. CDR3 residues: CASSPRTRTSYNEQFF. Here the CDR3 DNA reads TGTGCCAGCAGCCCCCGGACTAGGACTTCCTACAATGAGCAGTTCTTC.

This clonotype is medium-sized in the sample. This rearrangement joins TRBV7-2 to TRBJ1-5; D not resolved. The length of the CDR3 is 15 residues. V dropped 1 base and J dropped 5 bases, with 12 bases sitting between them. Germline V CDR1 and CDR2: SGHTA, FQGNSA. CDR3 region: CASSLGIGPYQPQHF. The CDR3 bases are TGTGCCAGCAGCTTAGGTATTGGGCCCTATCAGCCCCAGCATTTT.

This clonotype counts as medium-sized. The CDR3 reads CSALRQVTEAFF. CDR3 in DNA: TGCAGTGCCTTACGACAGGTGACTGAAGCTTTCTTT. The chain combines TRBV20-1 with TRBJ1-1, with a tentative D call TRBD1 (6 bases). CDR3 length equals 12 residues. Looked up from germline, CDR1 is DFQATT and CDR2 is SNEGSKA (reference sequence). The V gene lost 6 bases and the J gene lost 5 bases, with 13 bases spanning the gap.

This clonotype is judged medium-sized. The chain carries TRBV6-6 and TRBJ2-2, with D possibly TRBD2 on 5 matching bases. This CDR3 spans 14 amino acids. Germline V gene lookup returns CDR1 MNHNY and CDR2 SVGAGI (reference sequence). With 4 bases removed from V and 2 bases from J, the gap between germline ends came to 8 bases. The CDR3 is CASSSGGNTGELFF. As DNA, the CDR3 is TGTGCCAGCAGTTCCGGAGGAAACACCGGGGAGCTGTTTTTT.

This clonotype was detected ten times or more. This chain links TRBV5-8 with TRBJ2-2; D is undetermined. Trimming took off 0 bases at V and 5 bases at J, with 8 bases between the two ends. This CDR3 region has 14 residues. CDR1 and CDR2 from the germline V gene are SGHTS and YDEGEE. The CDR3 DNA reads as TGTGCCAGCAGCTTGGGCCAACAAACCGGGGAGCTGTTTTTT. Protein: CASSLGQQTGELFF.

This clonotype is deemed large. The chain combines TRBV29-1 with TRBJ2-1, with 8 nucleotides matching TRBD1. This CDR3 contains 15 residues. Germline CDR1 and CDR2: SQVTM and ANQGSEA. V dropped 7 bases and J dropped 5; count of bases not matched to a gene: 13. CDR3 protein: CSAPAGQGRNNEQFF. CDR3 nucleotides: TGCAGCGCCCCCGCCGGACAGGGCAGAAACAATGAGCAGTTCTTC.